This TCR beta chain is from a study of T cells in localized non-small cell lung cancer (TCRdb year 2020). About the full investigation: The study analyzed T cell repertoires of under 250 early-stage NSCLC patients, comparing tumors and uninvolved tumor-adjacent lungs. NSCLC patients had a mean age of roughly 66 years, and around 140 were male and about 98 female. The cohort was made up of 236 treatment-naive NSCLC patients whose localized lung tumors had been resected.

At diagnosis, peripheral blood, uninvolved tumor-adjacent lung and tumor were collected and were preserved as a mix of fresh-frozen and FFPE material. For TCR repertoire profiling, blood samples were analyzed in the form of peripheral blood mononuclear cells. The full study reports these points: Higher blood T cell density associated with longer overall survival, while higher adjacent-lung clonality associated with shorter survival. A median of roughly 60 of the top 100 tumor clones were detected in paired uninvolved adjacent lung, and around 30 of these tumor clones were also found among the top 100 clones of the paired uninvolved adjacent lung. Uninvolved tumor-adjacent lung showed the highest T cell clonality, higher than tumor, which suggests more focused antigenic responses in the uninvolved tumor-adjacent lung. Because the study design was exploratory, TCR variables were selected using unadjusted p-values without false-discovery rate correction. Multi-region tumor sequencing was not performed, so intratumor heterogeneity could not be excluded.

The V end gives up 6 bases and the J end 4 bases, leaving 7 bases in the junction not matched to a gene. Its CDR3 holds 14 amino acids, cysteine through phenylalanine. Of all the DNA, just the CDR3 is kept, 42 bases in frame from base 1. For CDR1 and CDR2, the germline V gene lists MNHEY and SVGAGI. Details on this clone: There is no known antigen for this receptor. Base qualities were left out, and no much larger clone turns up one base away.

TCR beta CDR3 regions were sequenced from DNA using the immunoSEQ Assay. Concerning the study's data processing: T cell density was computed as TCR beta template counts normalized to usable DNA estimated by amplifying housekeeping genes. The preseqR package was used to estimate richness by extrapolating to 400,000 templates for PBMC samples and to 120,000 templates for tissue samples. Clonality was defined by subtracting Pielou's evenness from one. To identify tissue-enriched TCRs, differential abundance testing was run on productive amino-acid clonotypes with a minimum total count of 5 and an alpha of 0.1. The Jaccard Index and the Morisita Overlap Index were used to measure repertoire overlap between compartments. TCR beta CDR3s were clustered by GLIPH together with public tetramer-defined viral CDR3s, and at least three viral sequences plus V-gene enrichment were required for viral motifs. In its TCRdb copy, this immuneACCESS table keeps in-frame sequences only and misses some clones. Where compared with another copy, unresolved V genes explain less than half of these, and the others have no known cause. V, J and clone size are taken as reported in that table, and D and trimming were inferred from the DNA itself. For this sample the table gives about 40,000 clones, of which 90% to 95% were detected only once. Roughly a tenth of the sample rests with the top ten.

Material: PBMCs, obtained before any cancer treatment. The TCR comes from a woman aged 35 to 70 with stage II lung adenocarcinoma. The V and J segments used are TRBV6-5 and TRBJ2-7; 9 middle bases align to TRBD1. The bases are TGTGCCAGCAGCCGAGGGACAGGGAGGTACGAGCAGTACTTC. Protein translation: CASSRGTGRYEQYF.